Listed here are 7 T cell receptor beta chains from one sample, sequenced in a study of HIV-infected patients and healthy controls. Whole blood was used without fractionation, so all unsorted peripheral T cells were included. About 500 ng RNA was reverse transcribed with alpha and beta constant-region primers. Each of the alpha and beta chains got its own library through chain-specific third strand synthesis with indices. Each CDR3 protein gets one entry after TCRdb re-called the 5' RACE reads with MiXCR. Seen here are fewer than 11,000 distinct CDR3 sequences, around 5.3% observed once, and the top ten hold less than 15%. The sequenced sample was blood, obtained before antiretroviral therapy. These receptors came from an adult with HIV infection.

This clonotype turned up a few times. This rearrangement joins TRBV6-5 to TRBJ2-2; D remains ambiguous. Per germline, CDR1 MNHEY and CDR2 SVGAGI. The V gene lost 6 bases and the J gene lost 1 base, with 9 bases spanning the gap. The CDR3 is 14 amino acids. In DNA, the CDR3 is TGTGCCAGCAGCCTCTACCGGAACACCGGGGAGCTGTTTTTT. This encodes CASSLYRNTGELFF.

This clonotype was seen many times. This sequence joins TRBV24-1 and TRBJ2-7, with 8 positions matching TRBD1. This CDR3 has 15 amino acids. Per the germline V gene, CDR1 is KGHDR and CDR2 is SFDVKD. V trimming: 5 bases; J trimming: 3 bases; junction bases outside the gene matches: 8. In DNA form, the CDR3 reads TGTGCCACCAGTGCCTGGACAGGGATGGACTACGAGCAGTACTTC. Translated: CATSAWTGMDYEQYF.

This clonotype was counted at least ten times. This sequence joins TRBV20-1 and TRBJ2-1, with TRBD2 matching 7 bases. The CDR3 sequence is 17 residues long. J was trimmed by 2 bases and V by 0 bases; bases with no gene match: 10. The germline gives CDR1 DFQATT, CDR2 SNEGSKA (reference sequence). CDR3 bases: TGCAGTGCTAGAGATCCCAAGAGCGGGACCACCTACAATGAGCAGTTCTTC. Translation: CSARDPKSGTTYNEQFF.

By share, this clonotype ranks as medium-sized (0.01 to 0.1%). The rearrangement uses TRBV5-1 and TRBJ1-1, with a tentative D call TRBD1 (5 bases). The V end lost 0 bases, the J end lost 6 bases, and 15 bases lay between the germline ends. Germline values: CDR1 SGHRS, CDR2 YFSETQ. The length of the CDR3 is 15 residues. The CDR3 sequence: CASSLEGQGSAEAFF. The CDR3 bases are TGCGCCAGCAGCTTGGAGGGTCAGGGCAGCGCTGAAGCTTTCTTT.

In its sample, this clonotype is medium-sized. This sequence joins TRBV11-2 and TRBJ1-1, with D maybe TRBD1 (5 bases). Germline V gives CDR1 SGHAT, CDR2 FQNNGV. The CDR3 consists of 13 residues. The V and J ends lost 3 bases and 1 base respectively, with 6 bases between them. CDR3: CASSLGGNTEAFF. CDR3 DNA: TGTGCCAGCAGCTTGGGGGGGAACACTGAAGCTTTCTTT. The full variable domain, with the rest looked up from reference TRBV11-2 and TRBJ1-1, is EAGVAQSPRYKIIEKRQSVAFWCNPISGHATLYWYQQILGQGPKLLIQFQNNGVVDDSQLPKDRFSAERLKGVDSTLKIQPAKLEDSAVYLCASSLGGNTEAFFGQGTRLTVV.

This clonotype was recorded many times. This sequence joins TRBV28 and TRBJ1-5, with 8 bases lining up with TRBD1. The V gene's germline CDR1 is MDHEN and CDR2 SYDVKM. This CDR3 is built from 15 residues. Germline trimming cut 4 bases from V and 3 bases from J; bases unmatched to any gene: 5. Written as DNA, the CDR3 is TGTGCCAGCAGTTCTCCGACAGGGGCCAATCAGCCCCAGCATTTT. Its translation is CASSSPTGANQPQHF.

This clonotype appeared many times. The chain carries TRBV12-3 or TRBV12-4 and TRBJ2-7; TRBD1 is a possible D gene (5 bases). The V end was cut by 3 bases, the J end by 1 base, with 10 bases between. CDR3 length: 14 amino acids. The CDR3 sequence is CASSLKGLSYEQYF. The CDR3 region has the DNA TGTGCCAGCAGTTTGAAGGGGCTATCCTACGAGCAGTACTTC.